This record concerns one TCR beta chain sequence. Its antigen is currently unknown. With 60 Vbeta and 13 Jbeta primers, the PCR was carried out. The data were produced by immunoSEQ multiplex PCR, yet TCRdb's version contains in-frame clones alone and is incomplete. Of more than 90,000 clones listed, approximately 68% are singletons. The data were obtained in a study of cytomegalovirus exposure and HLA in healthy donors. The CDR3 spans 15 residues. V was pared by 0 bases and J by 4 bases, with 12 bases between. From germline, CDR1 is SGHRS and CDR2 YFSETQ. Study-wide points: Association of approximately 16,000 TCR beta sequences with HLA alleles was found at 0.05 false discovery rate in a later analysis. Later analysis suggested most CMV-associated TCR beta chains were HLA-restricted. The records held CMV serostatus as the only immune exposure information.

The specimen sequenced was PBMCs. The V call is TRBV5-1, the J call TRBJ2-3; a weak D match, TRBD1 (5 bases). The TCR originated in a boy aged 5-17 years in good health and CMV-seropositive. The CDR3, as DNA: TGCGCCAGCAGCTTGGGAGTCAGGGCGGCAGATACGCAGTATTTT. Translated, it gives CASSLGVRAADTQYF.